These 18 T cell receptor beta chains share one sample of origin, sequenced in a study of shared clonotypes between healthy human individuals. The data were produced by immunoSEQ multiplex PCR, yet TCRdb's version contains in-frame clones alone and is incomplete. This table has hundreds of thousands of clones, about three quarters appearing once. The sequencing input was memory CD4+ T cells sorted from blood. As to subset: CD45RA-negative fraction. These receptors were taken from a woman aged 25 to 39 in good health.

The chain links TRBV28 to TRBJ2-7, with 7 bases aligning to TRBD2. This CDR3 is 16 amino acids long. With 5 bases clipped from V and 1 base from J, the junction kept 11 bases outside the gene matches. Per the germline V gene, CDR1 is MDHEN and CDR2 is SYDVKM. The CDR3, as DNA: TGTGCCAGCAGTCGGAGGGGAGCGGGAAGTTCCTACGAGCAGTACTTC. It encodes CASSRRGAGSSYEQYF. Supplemented by reference TRBV28 and TRBJ2-7, the full variable domain reads DVKVTQSSRYLVKRTGEKVFLECVQDMDHENMFWYRQDPGLGLRLIYFSYDVKMKEKGDIPEGYSVSREKKERFSLILESASTNQTSMYLCASSRRGAGSSYEQYFGPGTRLTVT.

This chain connects TRBV27 to TRBJ1-1, with no clear D. The V gene lost 5 bases and the J gene lost 0 bases, with 10 bases spanning the gap. Germline CDR1 reads MNHEY; CDR2 reads SMNVEV (reference sequence). The length of the CDR3 is 14 residues. The CDR3 is CASSPGYMNTEAFF. The CDR3, as DNA: TGTGCCAGCAGTCCGGGATATATGAACACTGAAGCTTTCTTT.

As regards this clone: The same CDR3 arises from other DNA sequences in this sample as well. The rearrangement uses TRBV7-9 and TRBJ2-7, with D perhaps matching TRBD1 (5 bases). This CDR3 contains 12 residues. The germline V and J ends were trimmed by 4 bases and 4 bases, with 8 bases remaining between them. Germline V lookup: CDR1 SEHNR, CDR2 FQNEAQ (reference sequence). DNA of the CDR3: TGTGCCAGCAGCTCGGACACTTACGAGCAGTACTTC. Amino acid sequence: CASSSDTYEQYF.

As regards this clone: Within the sample, other DNA sequences also encode this same CDR3. The rearrangement links TRBV2 to TRBJ2-2; 10 bases fit TRBD1. After removal of 5 bases from V and 2 bases from J, the junction contained 2 bases not matched to a gene. CDR3 size: 15 residues. The germline gives CDR1 SNHLY, CDR2 FYNNEI. This chain's CDR3 is CASSRDRGNTGELFF. The CDR3 DNA reads TGTGCCAGCAGTCGGGACAGGGGAAACACCGGGGAGCTGTTTTTT.

Written as DNA, the CDR3 is TGTGCCAGCAGCTTGCCACAAGGGTACCAGCAGTACTTC. This gives the protein CASSLPQGYQQYF. The chain couples TRBV7-2 to TRBJ2-7; D call uncertain. Germline V gene data show CDR1 as SGHTA and CDR2 as FQGNSA. Trimming cost V 3 bases and J 8 bases, with 14 bases left between them. The CDR3 loop spans 13 amino acids.

This clone showed up many times. The chain uses TRBV28 and TRBJ1-5; D perhaps matches TRBD1 (6 bases). Germline lookup yields CDR1 MDHEN and CDR2 SYDVKM. CDR3 length: 15 amino acids. V lost 6 bases, J lost 1 base, and 13 bases lay in between. The CDR3 DNA is TGTGCCAGCAGATTACAGGGCCAGAGCAATCAGCCCCAGCATTTT. Translation gives CASRLQGQSNQPQHF.

The chain is built from TRBV6-5 and TRBJ2-5; TRBD1 matches at 9 bases. The DNA end is more similar to TRBJ2-7, so the J call may be wrong. This CDR3 comprises 14 residues. CDR1 is MNHEY, CDR2 SVGAGI, per germline. The CDR3 protein is CASRTGTGFYEQYF. DNA for the CDR3: TGTGCCAGCCGAACCGGGACAGGGTTCTACGAGCAGTACTTC.

The chain is built from TRBV7-6 and TRBJ1-2; tentative D call: TRBD1 (6 bases). The CDR3 contains 14 residues. Germline assignment: CDR1 SGHVS and CDR2 FNYEAQ. Trimming took off 5 bases at V and 4 bases at J, with 14 bases between the two ends. The CDR3 spells CASSQTTGSYGYTF. CDR3 DNA sequence: TGTGCCAGCAGCCAAACGACAGGAAGCTATGGCTACACCTTC. Full variable domain (outside the CDR3, taken from reference TRBV7-6 and TRBJ1-2): GAGVSQSPRYKVTKRGQDVALRCDPISGHVSLYWYRQALGQGPEFLTYFNYEAQQDKSGLPNDRFSAERPEGSISTLTIQRTEQRDSAMYRCASSQTTGSYGYTFGSGTRLTVV.

The rearrangement uses TRBV5-4 and TRBJ1-1, with unresolved D. The CDR3 is 14 amino acids. CDR1 and CDR2 (germline): SGHNT, YYREEE (reference sequence). V dropped 4 bases and J dropped 2 bases, with 12 bases sitting between them. The CDR3 bases are TGTGCCAGCAGCGGCTTGTCGGGTAACACTGAAGCTTTCTTT. The encoded protein is CASSGLSGNTEAFF.

The chain couples TRBV2 to TRBJ2-1; 9 bases are a match to TRBD1. With V trimmed by 7 bases and J by 2 bases, 3 bases remained unmatched. Germline V gives CDR1 SNHLY, CDR2 FYNNEI. CDR3 size: 14 residues. The CDR3 coding sequence is TGTGCCAGCATAAGGACAGGGGCCTACAATGAGCAGTTCTTC. Its protein is CASIRTGAYNEQFF.

The chain joins TRBV6-5 to TRBJ1-1; D is ambiguous. Germline CDR1 is MNHEY and CDR2 is SVGAGI. This CDR3 contains 13 residues. V lost 2 bases and J lost 3, with 7 bases in between. The CDR3 here is CASSYREDTEAFF. DNA for the CDR3: TGTGCCAGCAGTTACCGGGAAGACACTGAAGCTTTCTTT.

About this clone itself: Being one base from a much bigger clone, this may be a read error. The rearrangement links TRBV29-1 to TRBJ1-1, with unresolved D. Trimming took off 3 bases at V and 1 base at J, with 6 bases between the two ends. In germline, CDR1 is SQVTM, CDR2 ANQGSEA. The CDR3 contains 12 residues. The chain's CDR3 is CSVDSPNTEAFF. The DNA for the CDR3 is TGCAGCGTTGACAGCCCGAACACTGAAGCTTTCTTT.

This clone occurred once. The rearrangement uses TRBV6-1 and TRBJ2-3; D remains ambiguous. Germline CDR1 reads MNHNS; CDR2 reads SASEGT. The CDR3 consists of 15 residues. Trimming removed 6 bases at V and 0 bases at J, with 13 bases between. The CDR3 region is CASRSAVPSTDTQYF. The CDR3 bases are TGTGCCAGCAGGTCCGCGGTCCCTAGCACAGATACGCAGTATTTT.

Notes on this clone: A much larger clone lies a single base off, so this may be a read error. The chain carries TRBV7-9 and TRBJ1-1; D gene uncertain. From germline, CDR1 is SEHNR and CDR2 FQNEAQ (reference sequence). Trimming cost V 1 base and J 3 bases, with 6 bases left between them. This CDR3 region has 13 residues. CDR3 region: CASSLVSDTEAFF. DNA for the CDR3: TGTGCCAGCAGCTTAGTTTCGGACACTGAAGCTTTCTTT.

V is TRBV7-2 and J is TRBJ1-1; 7 bases fit TRBD1. Unmatched junction bases numbered 8, after V lost 4 bases and J lost 3 bases. The CDR3 contains 15 residues. The germline V gene has CDR1 SGHTA and CDR2 FQGNSA. The CDR3 here is CASSSSYTGDTEAFF. The DNA of the CDR3 is TGTGCCAGCAGCTCGTCGTACACAGGGGACACTGAAGCTTTCTTT. The full variable domain, in which reference TRBV7-2 and TRBJ1-1 provide the parts outside the CDR3, is GAGVSQSPSNKVTEKGKDVELRCDPISGHTALYWYRQSLGQGLEFLIYFQGNSAPDKSGLPSDRFSAERTGGSVSTLTIQRTQQEDSAVYLCASSSSYTGDTEAFFGQGTRLTVV.

This clone has just a few counts. The same CDR3 arises from other DNA sequences in this sample as well. The chain is built from TRBV18 and TRBJ2-7; 9 positions agree with TRBD2. After removal of 3 bases from V and 7 bases from J, the junction contained 4 bases not matched to a gene. The CDR3 runs 13 residues. CDR1 is KGHSH, CDR2 LQKENI, per germline. The CDR3 here is CASSPGLADEQYF. The CDR3 DNA reads as TGTGCCAGCTCACCGGGACTAGCTGATGAGCAGTACTTC.

This chain uses TRBV7-9 with TRBJ2-3, with D possibly TRBD2 on 6 matching bases. The germline V gene encodes CDR1 SEHNR and CDR2 FQNEAQ (reference sequence). Trimming left V 2 bases short and J 2 bases short, with 14 bases between. The CDR3 covers 16 residues. CDR3 protein: CASSLTRGGNTDTQYF. The CDR3 DNA reads as TGTGCCAGCAGCTTAACCCGGGGCGGGAACACAGATACGCAGTATTTT.

Concerning this clone: This may stem from a read error, because a much larger clone lies one nucleotide away. The same CDR3 also results from other DNA sequences found in this sample. This chain joins TRBV7-9 and TRBJ2-5; no clear D. The CDR3 has 11 amino acids. The V end was cut by 5 bases, the J end by 5 bases, with 6 bases between. The germline gives CDR1 SEHNR, CDR2 FQNEAQ (reference sequence). The CDR3 DNA follows: TGTGCCAGCAGCCCCCAGGAGACCCAGTACTTC. It encodes CASSPQETQYF.